This T cell receptor (beta chain) was recovered during a study of OX40 agonist ivuxolimab in advanced cancers. The protocol was immunoSEQ multiplex PCR, while the TCRdb copy is restricted to in-frame clones and leaves out a portion. This table has 65,000 to 90,000 clones, roughly 84% appearing once. Concerning this clone: The antigen is unknown.

Study-wide points: There was clonal expansion of CD4+ and CD8+ blood T cells by week 6 at 0.1 to 3.0 mg/kg. Those patients achieving a partial response at 0.1-3.0 mg/kg showed among the lowest clonal expansion.

This clonotype was sampled from an adult with an advanced solid tumor such as melanoma, head and neck, liver or kidney cancer. This specimen consisted of CD4+ or CD8+ T cells sorted from blood, obtained in a trial of the OX40 agonist ivuxolimab.

The DNA of the CDR3 is TGTGCCAGCAGCTTAATAGGCGGCAGGGACACAGATACGCAGTATTTT. Translation: CASSLIGGRDTDTQYF. The V call is TRBV7-3, the J call TRBJ2-3; D possibly corresponds to TRBD1 (5 bases). The germline V and J ends were trimmed by 1 base and 2 bases, with 13 bases remaining between them. There are 16 residues in the CDR3. Germline-derived CDR1 and CDR2 are SGHTA and FQGTGA.